This T cell receptor beta chain is drawn from a study of blood T cell repertoires in COVID-19. Study details: Samples of COVID-19 (acute and convalescent) were obtained from the United States, Italy and Spain.

Seattle patient enrollment occurred during active infection, with longitudinal follow-up thereafter. Assay used: immunoSEQ multiplex PCR; TCRdb lists only in-frame clones, some missing. The repertoire has 150,000 to 200,000 clones, over 80% of them found once; the top ten carry 6% to 8.5%. Germline V gene sequence: CDR1 LGHDT, CDR2 YNNKEL (reference sequence). The CDR3 runs 14 residues. Deletions cut 1 base from V and 1 base from J, with 7 bases between. The clonotype comes from a woman between 70 and 85 years old with COVID-19, enrolled during active disease. J is TRBJ2-5 and V is TRBV3-1 (or the pseudogene TRBV3-2), with no clear D. Sequenced sample: peripheral blood. The CDR3 sequence: CASSQAYSQETQYF. The CDR3 nucleotides are TGTGCCAGCAGCCAAGCGTACAGCCAAGAGACCCAGTACTTC.